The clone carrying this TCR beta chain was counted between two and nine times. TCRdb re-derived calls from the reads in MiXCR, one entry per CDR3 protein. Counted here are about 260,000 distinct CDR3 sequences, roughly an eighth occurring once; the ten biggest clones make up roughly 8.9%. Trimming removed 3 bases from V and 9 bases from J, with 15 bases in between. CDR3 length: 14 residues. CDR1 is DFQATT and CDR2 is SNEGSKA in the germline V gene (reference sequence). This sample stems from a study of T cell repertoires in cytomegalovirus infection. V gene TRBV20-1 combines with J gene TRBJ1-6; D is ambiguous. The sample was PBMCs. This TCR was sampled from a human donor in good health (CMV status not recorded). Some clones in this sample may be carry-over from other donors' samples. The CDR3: CSASGAGRRSPLHF. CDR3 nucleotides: TGCAGTGCTAGCGGTGCAGGACGCCGTTCACCCCTCCACTTT.